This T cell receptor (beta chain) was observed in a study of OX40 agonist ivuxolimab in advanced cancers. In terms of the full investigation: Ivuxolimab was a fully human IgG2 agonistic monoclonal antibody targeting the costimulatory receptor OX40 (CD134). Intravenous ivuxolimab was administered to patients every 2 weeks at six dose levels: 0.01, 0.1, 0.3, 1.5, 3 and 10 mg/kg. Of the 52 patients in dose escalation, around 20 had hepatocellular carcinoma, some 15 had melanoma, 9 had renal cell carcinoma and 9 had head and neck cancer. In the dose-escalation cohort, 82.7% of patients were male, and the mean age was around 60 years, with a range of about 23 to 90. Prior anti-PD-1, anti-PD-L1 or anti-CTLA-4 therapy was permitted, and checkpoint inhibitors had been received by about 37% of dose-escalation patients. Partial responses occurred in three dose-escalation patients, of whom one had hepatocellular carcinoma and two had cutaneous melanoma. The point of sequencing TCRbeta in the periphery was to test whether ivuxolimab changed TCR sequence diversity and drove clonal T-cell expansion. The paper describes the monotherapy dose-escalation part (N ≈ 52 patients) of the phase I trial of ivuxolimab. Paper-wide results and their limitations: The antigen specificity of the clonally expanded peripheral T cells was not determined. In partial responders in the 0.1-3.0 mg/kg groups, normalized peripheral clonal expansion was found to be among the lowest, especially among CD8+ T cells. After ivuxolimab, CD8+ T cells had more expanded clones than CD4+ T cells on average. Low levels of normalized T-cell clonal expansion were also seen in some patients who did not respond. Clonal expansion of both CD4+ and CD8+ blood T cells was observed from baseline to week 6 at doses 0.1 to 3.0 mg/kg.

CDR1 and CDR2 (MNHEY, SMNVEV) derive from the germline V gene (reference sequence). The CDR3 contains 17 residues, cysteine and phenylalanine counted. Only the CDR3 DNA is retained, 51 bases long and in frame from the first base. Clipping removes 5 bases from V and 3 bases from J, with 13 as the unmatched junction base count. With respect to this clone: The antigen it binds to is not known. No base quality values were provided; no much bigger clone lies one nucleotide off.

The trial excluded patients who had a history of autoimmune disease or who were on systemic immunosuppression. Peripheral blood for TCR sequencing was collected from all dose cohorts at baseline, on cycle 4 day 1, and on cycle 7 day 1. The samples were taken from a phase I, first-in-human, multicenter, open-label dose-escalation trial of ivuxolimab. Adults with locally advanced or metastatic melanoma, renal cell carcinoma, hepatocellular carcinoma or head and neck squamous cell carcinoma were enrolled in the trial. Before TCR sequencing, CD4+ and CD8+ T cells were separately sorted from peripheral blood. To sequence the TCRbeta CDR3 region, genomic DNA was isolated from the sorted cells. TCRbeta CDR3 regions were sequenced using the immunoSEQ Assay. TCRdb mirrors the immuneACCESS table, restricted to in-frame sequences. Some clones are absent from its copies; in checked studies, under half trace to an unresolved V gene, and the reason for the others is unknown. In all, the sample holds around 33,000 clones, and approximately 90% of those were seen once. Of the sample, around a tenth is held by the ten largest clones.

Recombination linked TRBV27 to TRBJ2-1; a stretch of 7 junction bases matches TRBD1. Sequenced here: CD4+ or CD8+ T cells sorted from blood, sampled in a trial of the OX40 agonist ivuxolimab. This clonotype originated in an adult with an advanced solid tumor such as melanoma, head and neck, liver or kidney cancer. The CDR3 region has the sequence CASSPLQGSAYYNEQFF. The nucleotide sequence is TGTGCCAGCAGTCCGTTACAGGGGAGTGCGTACTACAATGAGCAGTTCTTC.